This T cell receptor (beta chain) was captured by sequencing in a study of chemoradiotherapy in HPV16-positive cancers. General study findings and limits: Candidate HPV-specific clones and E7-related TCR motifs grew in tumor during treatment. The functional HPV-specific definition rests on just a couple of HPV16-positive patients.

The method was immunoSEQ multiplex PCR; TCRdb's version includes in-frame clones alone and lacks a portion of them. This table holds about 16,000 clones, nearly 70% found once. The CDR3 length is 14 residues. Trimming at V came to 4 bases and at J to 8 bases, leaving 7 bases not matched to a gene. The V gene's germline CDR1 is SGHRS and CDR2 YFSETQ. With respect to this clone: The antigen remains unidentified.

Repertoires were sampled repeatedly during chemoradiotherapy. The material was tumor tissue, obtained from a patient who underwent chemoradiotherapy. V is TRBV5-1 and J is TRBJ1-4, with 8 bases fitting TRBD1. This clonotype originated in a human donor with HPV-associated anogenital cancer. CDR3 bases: TGCGCCAGCAGCCGAGGACAGGGTTGGGAAAAACTGTTTTTT. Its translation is CASSRGQGWEKLFF.